The 22 T cell receptor beta chains presented below share a single source sample, sequenced in a study of cytomegalovirus exposure and HLA in healthy donors. PCR used 60 Vbeta primers and 13 Jbeta primers. Some clones are missing from TCRdb's copy, which holds only in-frame ones; the method was immunoSEQ multiplex PCR. The sample has roughly 260,000 clones; roughly 81% are singletons. Specimen: PBMCs. These receptors were obtained from a woman aged 40 to 49 in good health and CMV-seropositive.

V is TRBV27 and J is TRBJ1-2; 7 bases are shared with TRBD1. The CDR3 is 15 residues long. Trimming cost V 1 base and J 3 bases; bases outside gene matches: 5. The germline V gene has CDR1 MNHEY and CDR2 SMNVEV (reference sequence). CDR3 region: CASSLFQGGDYGYTF. CDR3 nucleotide sequence: TGTGCCAGCAGTTTATTTCAGGGGGGCGACTATGGCTACACCTTC.

This clone was seen only once. The chain uses TRBV10-1 and TRBJ2-1, with TRBD2 as a possible D gene (6 bases). The CDR3 length is 16 residues. With 3 bases removed from V and 0 bases from J, the gap between germline ends came to 12 bases. The V gene's germline CDR1 is WNHNN and CDR2 SYGVQD (reference sequence). The CDR3 loop is CASSEERVPSYNEQFF. The CDR3 DNA sequence: TGCGCCAGCAGTGAAGAGCGGGTACCCTCCTACAATGAGCAGTTCTTC.

J is TRBJ1-5 and V is TRBV7-8, with 7 bases that match TRBD1. V shed 4 bases and J 7 bases; nucleotides not matched to a gene: 1. The V gene's germline CDR1 is SGHVS and CDR2 FQNEAQ. The CDR3 spans 12 residues. CDR3 in DNA: TGTGCCAGCAGCTCGACAGGGCAGCCCCAGCATTTT. Translating gives CASSSTGQPQHF.

Only one count was recorded for this clone. The chain employs TRBV7-8 and TRBJ2-3; tentative D call: TRBD2 (7 bases). V was cut by 0 bases and J by 7 bases, with 17 bases left in between. Germline lookup yields CDR1 SGHVS and CDR2 FQNEAQ. The CDR3 has 16 amino acids. The CDR3 protein is CASSLAGGASPNTQYF. In nucleotides, the CDR3 is TGTGCCAGCAGCTTAGCTGGGGGGGCAAGCCCAAATACGCAGTATTTT.

The gene calls are TRBV7-9 and TRBJ1-2; TRBD1 might be the D (5 bases). Germline values: CDR1 SEHNR, CDR2 FQNEAQ (reference sequence). This CDR3 is built from 13 residues. V was pared by 1 base and J by 7 bases, with 10 bases between. Here the CDR3 reads CASSLVGVVGYTF. The CDR3, as DNA: TGTGCCAGCAGCTTAGTAGGGGTAGTTGGCTACACCTTC.

The chain combines TRBV4-3 with TRBJ2-2; 11 nucleotides align to TRBD2. CDR1 and CDR2 (germline): LGHNA, YSLEER. CDR3 length: 18 residues. V was pared by 0 bases and J by 2 bases, with 5 bases of the junction left unmatched. CDR3 loop: CASSQDGLAGTNTGELFF. CDR3 nucleotide sequence: TGCGCCAGCAGCCAAGACGGACTAGCGGGCACTAACACCGGGGAGCTGTTTTTT.

The chain links TRBV4-2 to TRBJ2-1; 11 bases align to TRBD2. The V gene end was trimmed by 0 bases and the J gene end by 10 bases; junction bases not matched to a gene: 11. The CDR3 is made up of 17 amino acids. Germline assignment: CDR1 LGHNA and CDR2 YNFKEQ. This CDR3 reads CASSQDWRTSGFSEQFF. Here the CDR3 DNA reads TGTGCCAGCAGCCAAGATTGGAGGACTAGCGGGTTCAGCGAGCAGTTCTTC.

The rearrangement joins TRBV10-2 to TRBJ1-2; TRBD1 aligns across 8 bases. With 6 bases clipped from V and 0 bases from J, the junction kept 3 bases outside the gene matches. Germline CDR1 WSHSY, CDR2 SAAADI. The length of the CDR3 is 14 residues. The CDR3 loop reads CASRDRAANYGYTF. Written as DNA, the CDR3 is TGCGCCAGCAGGGACAGGGCGGCTAACTATGGCTACACCTTC.

J is TRBJ2-7 and V is TRBV19, with TRBD1 matching over 9 bases. Germline values: CDR1 LNHDA, CDR2 SQIVND (reference sequence). V was pared by 6 bases and J by 4 bases, with 4 bases of the junction left unmatched. The length of the CDR3 is 13 residues. CDR3 bases: TGTGCCAGTAGGACAGGGGGGGAATACGAGCAGTACTTC. This translates into CASRTGGEYEQYF. Drawing the rest from reference TRBV19 and TRBJ2-7, the complete variable domain is DGGITQSPKYLFRKEGQNVTLSCEQNLNHDAMYWYRQDPGQGLRLIYYSQIVNDFQKGDIAEGYSVSREKKESFPLTVTSAQKNPTAFYLCASRTGGEYEQYFGPGTRLTVT.

The chain is built from TRBV30 and TRBJ1-4; 9 bases align to TRBD1. V lost 8 bases to trimming and J lost 8 bases; unmatched junction nucleotides: 9. This CDR3 has 13 residues. CDR1 and CDR2 (germline): GTSNPN, SVGIG (reference sequence). CDR3 sequence: CAGTGTGREKLFF. CDR3 sequence (DNA): TGTGCCGGGACCGGGACAGGGAGAGAAAAACTGTTTTTT.

The chain has TRBV11-3 and TRBJ2-2; 8 bases are shared with TRBD2. Germline-derived CDR1 and CDR2 are SGHNT and YENEEA. This CDR3 spans 19 amino acids. V lost 5 bases and J lost 6; bases outside the gene matches: 20. In DNA, the CDR3 is TGTGCCAGCAGCCCAAACCGAATACGGACTAGCAAGGGGGCCGGGGAGCTGTTTTTT. This encodes CASSPNRIRTSKGAGELFF. The full variable domain, its missing parts supplied by reference TRBV11-3 and TRBJ2-2, is EAGVVQSPRYKIIEKKQPVAFWCNPISGHNTLYWYLQNLGQGPELLIRYENEEAVDDSQLPKDRFSAERLKGVDSTLKIQPAELGDSAVYLCASSPNRIRTSKGAGELFFGEGSRLTVL.

The genes are TRBV6-6 and TRBJ2-7; a possible D gene is TRBD2 (5 bases). Germline assignment: CDR1 MNHNY and CDR2 SVGAGI (reference sequence). This CDR3 comprises 14 residues. V was pared by 0 bases and J by 0 bases, with 6 bases between. For the CDR3, the DNA is TGTGCCAGCAGTTACTCTAGCGTCTCCTACGAGCAGTACTTC. The encoded protein is CASSYSSVSYEQYF.

The chain links TRBV14 to TRBJ1-3; D ambiguous. Germline CDR1 SGHDN, CDR2 FVKESK. V gave up 4 bases and J gave up 11 bases, with 12 bases separating them. The CDR3 is made up of 12 amino acids. CDR3 region: CASSPFLGAIYF. CDR3 bases: TGTGCCAGCAGCCCCTTCTTGGGCGCCATATATTTT.

In DNA, the CDR3 is TGTGCCAGCAGCTTAGACGCGACTGAAGCTTTCTTT. This gives the protein CASSLDATEAFF. This sequence joins TRBV11-3 and TRBJ1-1; no definite D call. The V gene lost 0 bases and the J gene lost 5 bases, with 4 bases spanning the gap. The CDR3 is made up of 12 amino acids. The germline gives CDR1 SGHNT, CDR2 YENEEA.

The chain joins TRBV19 to TRBJ1-1, with TRBD1 matching 8 bases. J gave up 1 base and V 4 bases, and 11 bases lay outside the gene matches. The CDR3 has 17 residues. Germline V gene sequence: CDR1 LNHDA, CDR2 SQIVND (reference sequence). The CDR3 sequence is CASSRPPAGGQNTEAFF. The CDR3 DNA is TGTGCCAGTAGTAGACCCCCGGCAGGGGGCCAGAACACTGAAGCTTTCTTT.

The chain links TRBV5-4 to TRBJ2-7, with 7 bases identical to TRBD2. V lost 1 base to trimming and J lost 2 bases; unmatched junction nucleotides: 3. The CDR3 is 14 residues long. Germline lookup yields CDR1 SGHNT and CDR2 YYREEE (reference sequence). Written as DNA, the CDR3 is TGTGCCAGCAGCTTGCAGGGAGGGACCTACGAGCAGTACTTC. Protein sequence: CASSLQGGTYEQYF.

The chain carries TRBV7-3 and TRBJ2-1, with D possibly matching TRBD1 (6 bases). Germline CDR1 reads SGHTA; CDR2 reads FQGTGA. V was shortened by 5 bases and J by 4 bases, with 15 bases between the two germline ends. The CDR3 loop spans 15 amino acids. The CDR3 reads CASSQPGQPYNEQFF. Here the CDR3 DNA reads TGTGCCAGCAGCCAACCGGGACAACCTTACAATGAGCAGTTCTTC.

V usage is TRBV29-1 and J usage is TRBJ2-1; possible D gene TRBD2, 5 bases. Trimming shortened V by 4 bases and J by 0 bases, and 10 bases separated the two germline ends. The CDR3 length is 14 residues. Germline assignment: CDR1 SQVTM and CDR2 ANQGSEA. The chain's CDR3 is CSVVGAYSYNEQFF. The DNA for the CDR3 is TGCAGCGTTGTGGGAGCCTACTCCTACAATGAGCAGTTCTTC.

This chain links TRBV7-9 with TRBJ2-2, with a possible D match to TRBD2 (5 bases). CDR3 length equals 16 residues. Germline V lookup: CDR1 SEHNR, CDR2 FQNEAQ (reference sequence). V lost 4 bases and J lost 6, with 18 bases in between. The CDR3 region has the DNA TGTGCCAGCAGCTCAACCTCGCGGGCCCGACCCGGGGAGCTGTTTTTT. This translates into CASSSTSRARPGELFF.

This clone was detected once. This sequence joins TRBV30 and TRBJ1-1; D remains unclear. The V gene's germline CDR1 is GTSNPN and CDR2 SVGIG (reference sequence). This CDR3 comprises 12 residues. The germline V and J ends were trimmed by 2 bases and 4 bases, with 8 bases remaining between them. The CDR3 protein is CAWSRGVTEAFF. CDR3 DNA: TGTGCCTGGAGTCGGGGAGTCACTGAAGCTTTCTTT.

The genes are TRBV27 and TRBJ2-7, with D possibly being TRBD1 (5 bases). Germline V lookup: CDR1 MNHEY, CDR2 SMNVEV (reference sequence). CDR3 size: 15 residues. V lost 6 bases to trimming and J lost 4 bases, with 19 bases between them. The chain's CDR3 is CASRPYPGRAYEQYF. DNA of the CDR3: TGTGCCAGCAGGCCTTATCCCGGCAGGGCATACGAGCAGTACTTC.

This rearrangement joins TRBV6-4 to TRBJ1-1; D perhaps matches TRBD1 (5 bases). CDR3 length: 14 residues. The V end lost 2 bases, the J end lost 1 base, and 8 bases lay between the germline ends. Germline V CDR1 and CDR2: MRHNA, SNTAGT. This CDR3 is CASSDGGENTEAFF. The DNA of the CDR3 is TGTGCCAGCAGTGACGGGGGGGAGAACACTGAAGCTTTCTTT.